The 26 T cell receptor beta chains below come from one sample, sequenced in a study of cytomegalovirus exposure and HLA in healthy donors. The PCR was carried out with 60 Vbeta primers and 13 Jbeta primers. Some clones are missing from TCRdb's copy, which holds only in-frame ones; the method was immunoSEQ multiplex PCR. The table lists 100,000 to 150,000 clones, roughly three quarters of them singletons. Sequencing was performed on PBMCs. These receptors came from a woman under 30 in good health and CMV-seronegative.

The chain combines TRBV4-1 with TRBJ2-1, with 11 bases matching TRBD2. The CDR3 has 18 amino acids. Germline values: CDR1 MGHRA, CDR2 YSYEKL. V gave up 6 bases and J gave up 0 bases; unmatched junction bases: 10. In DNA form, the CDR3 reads TGCGCCAGCAGTTGGCCTAGCGGGAGGAAGGGCTCCTACAATGAGCAGTTCTTC. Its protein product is CASSWPSGRKGSYNEQFF.

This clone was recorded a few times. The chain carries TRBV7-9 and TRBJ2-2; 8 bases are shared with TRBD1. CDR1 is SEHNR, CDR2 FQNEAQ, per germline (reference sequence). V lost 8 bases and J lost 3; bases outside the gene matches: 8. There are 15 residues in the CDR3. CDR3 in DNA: TGTGCCAGCGTACTCAGGGGGCTCGACACCGGGGAGCTGTTTTTT. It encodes CASVLRGLDTGELFF.

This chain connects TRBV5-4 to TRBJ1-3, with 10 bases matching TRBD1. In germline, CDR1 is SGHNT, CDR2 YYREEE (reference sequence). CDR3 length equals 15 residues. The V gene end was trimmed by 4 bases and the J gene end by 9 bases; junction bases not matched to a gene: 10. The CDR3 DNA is TGTGCCAGCAGCCGTGGGACAGGGGAGGCAAGCACCATATATTTT. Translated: CASSRGTGEASTIYF.

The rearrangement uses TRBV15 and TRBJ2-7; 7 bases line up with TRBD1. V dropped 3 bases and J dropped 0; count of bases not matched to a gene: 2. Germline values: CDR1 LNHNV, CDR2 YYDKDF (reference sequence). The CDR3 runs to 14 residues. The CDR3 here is CATSRDRLSYEQYF. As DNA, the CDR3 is TGTGCCACCAGCAGGGACAGGCTCTCCTACGAGCAGTACTTC. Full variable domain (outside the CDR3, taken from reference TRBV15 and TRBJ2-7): DAMVIQNPRYQVTQFGKPVTLSCSQTLNHNVMYWYQQKSSQAPKLLFHYYDKDFNNEADTPDNFQSRRPNTSFCFLDIRSPGLGDTAMYLCATSRDRLSYEQYFGPGTRLTVT.

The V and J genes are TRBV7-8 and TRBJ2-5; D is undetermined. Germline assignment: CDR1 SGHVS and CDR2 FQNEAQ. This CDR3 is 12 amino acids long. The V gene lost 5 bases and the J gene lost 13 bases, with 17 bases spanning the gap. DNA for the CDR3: TGTGCCAGCAGCCCGGTTCGCCAAACTCCGTACTTC. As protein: CASSPVRQTPYF.

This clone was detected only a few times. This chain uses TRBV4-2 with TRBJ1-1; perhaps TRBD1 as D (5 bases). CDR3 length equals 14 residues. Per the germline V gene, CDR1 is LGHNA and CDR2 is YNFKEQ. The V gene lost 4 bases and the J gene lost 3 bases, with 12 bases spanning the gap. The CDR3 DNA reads TGTGCCAGCAGCCCCCGGTCGGGGGACACTGAAGCTTTCTTT. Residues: CASSPRSGDTEAFF.

The CDR3 sequence: CASSATTPGTGVSETQYF. In DNA form, the CDR3 reads TGTGCCAGCAGTGCTACCACCCCCGGGACAGGGGTCAGCGAGACCCAGTACTTC. This chain uses TRBV6-1 with TRBJ2-5; 10 bases line up with TRBD1. Germline CDR1 and CDR2: MNHNS and SASEGT. V trimming: 4 bases; J trimming: 5 bases; junction bases outside the gene matches: 16. This CDR3 comprises 18 residues.

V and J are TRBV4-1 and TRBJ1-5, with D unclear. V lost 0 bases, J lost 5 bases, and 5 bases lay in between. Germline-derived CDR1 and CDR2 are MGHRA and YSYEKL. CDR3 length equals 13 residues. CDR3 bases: TGCGCCAGCAGCCAAGAGCGGGATCAGCCCCAGCATTTT. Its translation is CASSQERDQPQHF.

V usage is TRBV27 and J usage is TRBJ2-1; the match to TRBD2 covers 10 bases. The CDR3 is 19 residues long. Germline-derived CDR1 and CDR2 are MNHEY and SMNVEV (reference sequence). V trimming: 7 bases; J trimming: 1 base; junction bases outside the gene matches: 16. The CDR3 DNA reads TGTGCCAGCACCAGGGGCCTAGCGGGAGTAAAGGGGTCCTACAATGAGCAGTTCTTC. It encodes CASTRGLAGVKGSYNEQFF.

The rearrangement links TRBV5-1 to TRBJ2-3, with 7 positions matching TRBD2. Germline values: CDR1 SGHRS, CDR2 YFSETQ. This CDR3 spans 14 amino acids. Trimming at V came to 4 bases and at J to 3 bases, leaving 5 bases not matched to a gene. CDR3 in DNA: TGCGCCAGCAGCGGCCTGGGGGGGACAGATACGCAGTATTTT. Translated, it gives CASSGLGGTDTQYF.

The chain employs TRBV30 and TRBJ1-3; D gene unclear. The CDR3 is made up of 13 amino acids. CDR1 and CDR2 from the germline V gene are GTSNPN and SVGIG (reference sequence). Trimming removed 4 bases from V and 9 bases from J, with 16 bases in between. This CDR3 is CAWTSPPSGTIYF. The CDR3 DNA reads TGTGCCTGGACCTCACCCCCCAGCGGCACCATATATTTT. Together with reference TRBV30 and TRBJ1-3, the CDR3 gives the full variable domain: SQTIHQWPATLVQPVGSPLSLECTVEGTSNPNLYWYRQAAGRGLQLLFYSVGIGQISSEVPQNLSASRPQDRQFILSSKKLLLSDSGFYLCAWTSPPSGTIYFGEGSWLTVV.

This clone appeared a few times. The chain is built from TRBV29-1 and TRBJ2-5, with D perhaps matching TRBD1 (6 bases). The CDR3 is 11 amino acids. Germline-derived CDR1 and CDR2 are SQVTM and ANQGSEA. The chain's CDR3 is CSVDSQETQYF. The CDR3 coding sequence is TGCAGTGTGGACAGCCAAGAGACCCAGTACTTC. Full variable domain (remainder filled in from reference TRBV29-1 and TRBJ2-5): SAVISQKPSRDICQRGTSLTIQCQVDSQVTMMFWYRQQPGQSLTLIATANQGSEATYESGFVIDKFPISRPNLTFSTLTVSNMSPEDSSIYLCSVDSQETQYFGPGTRLLVL.

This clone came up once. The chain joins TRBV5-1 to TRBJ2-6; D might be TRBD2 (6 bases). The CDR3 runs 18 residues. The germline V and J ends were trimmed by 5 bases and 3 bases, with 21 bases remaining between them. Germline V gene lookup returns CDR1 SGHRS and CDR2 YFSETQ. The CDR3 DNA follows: TGCGCCAGCAGTGGCGGGACGGACTTTTTGTTTGGGGCCAACGTCCTGACTTTC. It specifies CASSGGTDFLFGANVLTF.

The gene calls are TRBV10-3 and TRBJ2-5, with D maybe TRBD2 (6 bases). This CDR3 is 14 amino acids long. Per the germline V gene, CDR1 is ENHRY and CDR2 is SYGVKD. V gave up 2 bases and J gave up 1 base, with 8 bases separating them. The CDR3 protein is CAISEGGVQETQYF. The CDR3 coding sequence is TGTGCCATCAGTGAGGGCGGGGTCCAAGAGACCCAGTACTTC.

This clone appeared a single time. CDR3 sequence: CASSLEGERETQYF. CDR3 DNA: TGTGCCAGCAGCTTGGAGGGGGAACGAGAGACCCAGTACTTC. The rearrangement links TRBV5-4 to TRBJ2-5; possible D gene TRBD1, 6 bases. Between the trimmed V and J ends, which lost 0 bases and 4 bases, there was a span of 10 bases. Germline values: CDR1 SGHNT, CDR2 YYREEE (reference sequence). This CDR3 is built from 14 residues.

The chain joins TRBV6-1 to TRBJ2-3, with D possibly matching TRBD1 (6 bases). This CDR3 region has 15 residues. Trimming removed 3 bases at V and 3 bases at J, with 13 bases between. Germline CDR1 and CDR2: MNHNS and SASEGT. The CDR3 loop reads CASSDGQSRTDTQYF. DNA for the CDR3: TGTGCCAGCAGTGACGGACAGTCACGGACAGATACGCAGTATTTT.

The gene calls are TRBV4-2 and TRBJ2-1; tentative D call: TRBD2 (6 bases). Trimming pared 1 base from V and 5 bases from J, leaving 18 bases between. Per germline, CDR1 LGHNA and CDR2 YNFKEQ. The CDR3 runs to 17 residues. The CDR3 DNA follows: TGTGCCAGCAGCCAAGGATCCGGGGGAGGCCCAGACAATGAGCAGTTCTTC. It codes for CASSQGSGGGPDNEQFF.

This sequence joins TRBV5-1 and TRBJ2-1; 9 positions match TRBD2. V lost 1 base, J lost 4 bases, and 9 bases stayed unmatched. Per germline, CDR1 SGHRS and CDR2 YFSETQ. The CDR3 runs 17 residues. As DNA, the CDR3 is TGCGCCAGCAGCTTGTCCCCTAGCGGGAATCTATACAATGAGCAGTTCTTC. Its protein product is CASSLSPSGNLYNEQFF.

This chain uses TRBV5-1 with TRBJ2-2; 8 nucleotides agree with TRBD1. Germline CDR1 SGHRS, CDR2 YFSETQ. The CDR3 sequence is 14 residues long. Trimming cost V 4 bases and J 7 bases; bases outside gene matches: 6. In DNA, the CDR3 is TGCGCCAGCAGCGCTGGGACAGGCAACGGGGAGCTGTTTTTT. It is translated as CASSAGTGNGELFF.

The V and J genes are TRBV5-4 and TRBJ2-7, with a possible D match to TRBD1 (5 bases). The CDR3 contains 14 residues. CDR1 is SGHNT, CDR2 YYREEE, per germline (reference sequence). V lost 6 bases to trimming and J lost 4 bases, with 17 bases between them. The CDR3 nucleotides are TGTGCCAGCACCTCCCCGGACACCTCTTACGAGCAGTACTTC. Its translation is CASTSPDTSYEQYF.

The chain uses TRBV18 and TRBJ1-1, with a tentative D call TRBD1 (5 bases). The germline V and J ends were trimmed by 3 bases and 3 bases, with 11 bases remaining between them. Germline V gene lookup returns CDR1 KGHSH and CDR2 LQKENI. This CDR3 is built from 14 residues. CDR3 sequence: CASSPSDSYTEAFF. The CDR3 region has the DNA TGTGCCAGCTCACCCAGTGACAGTTACACTGAAGCTTTCTTT.

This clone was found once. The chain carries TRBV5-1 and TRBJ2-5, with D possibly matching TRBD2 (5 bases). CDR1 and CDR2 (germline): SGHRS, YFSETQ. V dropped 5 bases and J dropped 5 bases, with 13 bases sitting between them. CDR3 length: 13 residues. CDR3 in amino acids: CASSPPTGETQYF. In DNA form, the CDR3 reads TGCGCCAGCAGTCCGCCCACGGGGGAGACCCAGTACTTC.

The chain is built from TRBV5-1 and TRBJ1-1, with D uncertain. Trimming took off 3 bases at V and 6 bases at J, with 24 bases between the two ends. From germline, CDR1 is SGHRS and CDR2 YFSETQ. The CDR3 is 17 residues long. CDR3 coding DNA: TGCGCCAGCAGCTCCACCGTCTATGGAGCGAGCTCGTCTGAAGCTTTCTTT. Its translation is CASSSTVYGASSSEAFF.

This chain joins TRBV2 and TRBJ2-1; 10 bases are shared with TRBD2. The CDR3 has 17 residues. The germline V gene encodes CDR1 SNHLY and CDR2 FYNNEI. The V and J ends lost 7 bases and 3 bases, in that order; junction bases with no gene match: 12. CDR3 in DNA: TGTGCCAGCAACATCGAAACGGGACTAGCGAACTACAATGAGCAGTTCTTC. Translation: CASNIETGLANYNEQFF.

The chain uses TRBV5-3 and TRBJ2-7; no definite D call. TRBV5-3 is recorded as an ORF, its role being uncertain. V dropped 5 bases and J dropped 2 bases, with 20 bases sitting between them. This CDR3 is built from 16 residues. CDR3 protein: CARRRLRIAAPYEQYF. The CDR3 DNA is TGTGCCAGAAGGCGGTTGAGAATTGCAGCCCCCTACGAGCAGTACTTC.

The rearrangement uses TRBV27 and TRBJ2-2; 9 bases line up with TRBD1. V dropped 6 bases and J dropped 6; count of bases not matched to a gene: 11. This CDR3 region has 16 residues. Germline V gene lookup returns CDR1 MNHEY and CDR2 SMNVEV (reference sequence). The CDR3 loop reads CASSPMGQGGAGELFF. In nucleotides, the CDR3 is TGTGCCAGCAGCCCAATGGGACAGGGTGGCGCCGGGGAGCTGTTTTTT.